The 30 T cell receptor beta chains in this list originate from one sample, sequenced in a study of T-cell reconstitution after alpha-beta-depleted transplantation in children. Using unique molecular identifiers, the investigators prepared the TCRbeta library. TCRdb recomputed calls from the PCR reads with MiXCR, one row per CDR3 protein. The sample holds roughly 590,000 distinct CDR3 sequences, 16% seen once. The specimen comprised PBMCs from the stem cell graft donor, sampled from the stem cell graft. The receptors stem from a human donor who donated a stem cell graft to a child with acute myeloid leukemia.

This clonotype was found many times. The chain carries TRBV7-2 and TRBJ2-4; 12 nucleotides agree with TRBD2. Germline V CDR1 and CDR2: SGHTA, FQGNSA. CDR3 length: 13 amino acids. V shed 1 base, J shed 16 bases, and the junction held 5 bases outside the gene matches. CDR3 residues: CASSLVTSGGGYF. CDR3 nucleotide sequence: TGTGCCAGCAGCTTAGTGACTAGCGGGGGAGGATACTTC.

There are many counts of this clonotype. J is TRBJ2-7 and V is TRBV20-1; maybe TRBD2 (6 bases). The V and J ends lost 1 base and 0 bases respectively, with 10 bases between them. The CDR3 is 14 residues long. Germline V gene lookup returns CDR1 DFQATT and CDR2 SNEGSKA (reference sequence). The DNA of the CDR3 is TGCAGTGCTAGAGTCGGGGGAAGCTCCTACGAGCAGTACTTC. This sequence encodes CSARVGGSSYEQYF.

This clonotype was detected only a few times. The V and J genes are TRBV7-3 and TRBJ1-1; no clear D. Trimming took 5 bases from V and 4 from J, leaving 11 bases between them. Germline V gives CDR1 SGHTA, CDR2 FQGTGA. The CDR3 extends over 13 amino acids. This CDR3 reads CASSSERFTEAFF. The CDR3 region has the DNA TGTGCCAGCAGCAGCGAAAGGTTCACTGAAGCTTTCTTT. Variable domain in full (rest from reference TRBV7-3 and TRBJ1-1): GAGVSQTPSNKVTEKGKYVELRCDPISGHTALYWYRQSLGQGPEFLIYFQGTGAADDSGLPNDRFFAVRPEGSVSTLKIQRTERGDSAVYLCASSSERFTEAFFGQGTRLTVV.

This clonotype has at least ten counts. CDR3 residues: CSAREWAGFEETQYF. Here the CDR3 DNA reads TGCAGTGCTAGAGAGTGGGCGGGCTTTGAAGAGACCCAGTACTTC. V usage is TRBV20-1 and J usage is TRBJ2-5, with a possible D match to TRBD2 (5 bases). The V gene's germline CDR1 is DFQATT and CDR2 SNEGSKA (reference sequence). Trimming pared 0 bases from V and 3 bases from J, leaving 14 bases between. The CDR3 has 15 amino acids.

This clonotype was counted at least ten times. The chain is built from TRBV4-3 and TRBJ1-6, with 7 bases matching TRBD1. The CDR3 spans 17 residues. Losses at the gene ends were 4 bases for V and 0 bases for J; bases not matched to a gene: 6. Germline CDR1 LGHNA, CDR2 YSLEER. DNA for the CDR3: TGCGCCAGCAGCCCCGGGACAGAGAGCTCCTATAATTCACCCCTCCACTTT. Amino acid sequence: CASSPGTESSYNSPLHF.

The sample holds a few counts of this clonotype. The chain carries TRBV7-9 and TRBJ2-1; D gene ambiguous. Per the germline V gene, CDR1 is SEHNR and CDR2 is FQNEAQ (reference sequence). The CDR3 contains 14 residues. The ends were cut back, 0 bases at V and 7 bases at J, with 10 bases in the middle. This CDR3 is CASSLAAPPNEQFF. The CDR3 coding sequence is TGTGCCAGCAGCTTAGCGGCCCCGCCGAATGAGCAGTTCTTC.

This clonotype was observed many times. In DNA form, the CDR3 reads TGTGCCATCAGTGAGGAGGAGTACGAGCAGTACTTC. It yields the protein CAISEEEYEQYF. The rearrangement joins TRBV10-3 to TRBJ2-7; the D is unclear. The CDR3 loop spans 12 amino acids. Looked up from germline, CDR1 is ENHRY and CDR2 is SYGVKD. Trimming pared 2 bases from V and 4 bases from J, leaving 6 bases between.

The chain carries TRBV6-5 and TRBJ1-1, with 9 bases lining up with TRBD1. V shed 4 bases, J shed 0 bases, and the junction held 6 bases outside the gene matches. CDR3 size: 16 residues. From germline, CDR1 is MNHEY and CDR2 SVGAGI. As DNA, the CDR3 is TGTGCCAGCAGTTCCGACAGGGGGGACATGAACACTGAAGCTTTCTTT. Translation gives CASSSDRGDMNTEAFF.

This clonotype was picked up many times. The chain combines TRBV12-3 or TRBV12-4 with TRBJ1-2; weak D call: TRBD1 (6 bases). The ends were cut back, 2 bases at V and 0 bases at J, with 13 bases in the middle. The CDR3 has 16 residues. CDR3 nucleotides: TGTGCCAGCAGTTTACGGGGGGGGCAGACTAACTATGGCTACACCTTC. Protein sequence: CASSLRGGQTNYGYTF.

This sequence joins TRBV5-3 and TRBJ2-6; the D gene is possibly TRBD1 (5 bases). Being an ORF, TRBV5-3 has a function that is uncertain. The CDR3 spans 17 residues. The V end lost 9 bases, the J end lost 0 bases, and 19 bases lay between the germline ends. CDR3 coding DNA: TGTGCCATCCACCAGGCAGGGAAAGGCTCTGGGGCCAACGTCCTGACTTTC. Translation gives CAIHQAGKGSGANVLTF.

This clonotype appeared a few times. The chain has TRBV20-1 and TRBJ2-5; the match to TRBD1 covers 7 bases. CDR3 length: 13 amino acids. V lost 8 bases to trimming and J lost 1 base; unmatched junction nucleotides: 7. The germline V gene has CDR1 DFQATT and CDR2 SNEGSKA (reference sequence). DNA of the CDR3: TGCAGTCTCGAAGGGGGCCTCCAAGAGACCCAGTACTTC. Encoded protein: CSLEGGLQETQYF.

This clonotype was counted many times. The gene calls are TRBV20-1 and TRBJ2-7; TRBD1 matches 7 bases. Per the germline V gene, CDR1 is DFQATT and CDR2 is SNEGSKA (reference sequence). J gave up 0 bases and V 0 bases, and 2 bases lay outside the gene matches. The length of the CDR3 is 14 residues. In nucleotides, the CDR3 is TGCAGTGCTAGAGATAGGGGGCCCTCCTACGAGCAGTACTTC. It encodes CSARDRGPSYEQYF.

The chain is built from TRBV6-1 and TRBJ1-1; D call uncertain. V gave up 6 bases and J gave up 0 bases, with 5 bases separating them. Germline CDR1 and CDR2: MNHNS and SASEGT. The CDR3 covers 12 residues. CDR3 in amino acids: CASRGVNTEAFF. CDR3 DNA: TGTGCCAGCAGGGGAGTGAACACTGAAGCTTTCTTT.

This chain uses TRBV7-2 with TRBJ2-1; no clear D gene. The CDR3 has 16 residues. V was shortened by 4 bases and J by 3 bases, with 16 bases between the two germline ends. Germline V gene lookup returns CDR1 SGHTA and CDR2 FQGNSA. The CDR3 sequence: CASSSHLGSYYNEQFF. The CDR3, as DNA: TGTGCCAGCAGCTCACACTTAGGATCTTACTACAATGAGCAGTTCTTC.

The CDR3, as DNA: TGTGCCAGCAGCGTAGATGGGGGGGTCGGCCAGACCCAGTACTTC. It is translated as CASSVDGGVGQTQYF. The chain is built from TRBV9 and TRBJ2-5; 7 bases are a match to TRBD2. The CDR3 extends over 15 amino acids. Unmatched junction bases numbered 8, after V lost 0 bases and J lost 6 bases. Germline loops: CDR1 SGDLS, CDR2 YYNGEE.

This clonotype was recorded at least ten times. V gene TRBV20-1 combines with J gene TRBJ2-7; 9 nucleotides match TRBD2. J gave up 2 bases and V 5 bases, and 7 bases lay outside the gene matches. The CDR3 totals 14 residues. Germline loops: CDR1 DFQATT, CDR2 SNEGSKA (reference sequence). The CDR3 is CSALERGVAYEQYV. The CDR3 nucleotides are TGCAGTGCTTTAGAGCGGGGGGTTGCCTACGAGCAGTACGTC.

This clonotype was observed a handful of times. V and J are TRBV5-6 and TRBJ2-3; 11 bases fit TRBD2. The J segment lost 2 bases and the V segment lost 4 bases, leaving 6 bases of the junction unmatched. Per the germline V gene, CDR1 is SGHDT and CDR2 is YYEEEE. The CDR3 is 16 residues long. The CDR3: CASSQLAGEPTDTQYF. In DNA, the CDR3 is TGTGCCAGCAGCCAACTAGCGGGGGAGCCCACAGATACGCAGTATTTT.

This clonotype was seen ten or more times. This rearrangement joins TRBV20-1 to TRBJ1-1, with D possibly TRBD1 on 5 matching bases. V dropped 0 bases and J dropped 0 bases, with 11 bases sitting between them. The CDR3 is 15 residues long. From germline, CDR1 is DFQATT and CDR2 SNEGSKA (reference sequence). The chain's CDR3 is CSARDPRGMNTEAFF. CDR3 nucleotide sequence: TGCAGTGCTAGAGATCCCCGGGGCATGAACACTGAAGCTTTCTTT.

There are a few counts of this clonotype. The chain combines TRBV12-3 or TRBV12-4 with TRBJ2-2; D is undetermined. The CDR3 sequence is 13 residues long. Trimming removed 4 bases from V and 3 bases from J, with 6 bases in between. The chain's CDR3 is CASSSDYTGELFF. The CDR3 DNA is TGTGCCAGCAGTTCAGACTACACCGGGGAGCTGTTTTTT.

The chain combines TRBV12-3 or TRBV12-4 with TRBJ2-5, with D perhaps being TRBD1 or TRBD2 (5 bases each). The V end lost 6 bases, the J end lost 5 bases, and 19 bases lay between the germline ends. The CDR3 totals 15 residues. CDR3 region: CASSPLLWDVETQYF. The CDR3 DNA reads as TGTGCCAGCAGCCCTCTCCTGTGGGACGTGGAGACCCAGTACTTC.

This clonotype appeared a few times. The gene calls are TRBV7-2 and TRBJ2-1, with 8 bases identical to TRBD1. V was pared by 5 bases and J by 6 bases, with 12 bases of the junction left unmatched. In germline, CDR1 is SGHTA, CDR2 FQGNSA. The CDR3 runs 16 residues. CDR3 sequence (DNA): TGTGCCAGCAGCCCCAGGACAGGGAAGAGGTCCAATGAGCAGTTCTTC. This sequence encodes CASSPRTGKRSNEQFF.

At least ten counts were recorded for this clonotype. The chain combines TRBV20-1 with TRBJ1-6, with D possibly being TRBD1 (5 bases). Germline values: CDR1 DFQATT, CDR2 SNEGSKA (reference sequence). The CDR3 sequence is 13 residues long. V was cut by 3 bases and J by 8 bases, with 11 bases left in between. CDR3 in DNA: TGCAGTGCTAGTGCCCAGGGTGATTCACCCCTCCACTTT. Protein: CSASAQGDSPLHF.

This chain connects TRBV7-9 to TRBJ1-2; D may be TRBD1 (6 bases). The V gene's germline CDR1 is SEHNR and CDR2 FQNEAQ (reference sequence). CDR3 length: 15 residues. Trimming stripped 0 bases from V and 5 bases from J, with 13 bases between. The CDR3 DNA sequence: TGTGCCAGCAGCTTAGCGGACAGAGAGTCTTATGGCTACACCTTC. It translates to CASSLADRESYGYTF.

This clonotype was counted at least ten times. V gene TRBV7-2 combines with J gene TRBJ1-5; D unresolved. V lost 1 base and J 1 base, leaving 8 bases between the germline ends. CDR3 length: 15 residues. Germline V CDR1 and CDR2: SGHTA, FQGNSA. The CDR3 reads CASSLDQLSNQPQHF. The CDR3 DNA reads as TGTGCCAGCAGCTTAGACCAGCTGAGCAATCAGCCCCAGCATTTT.

This clonotype was detected only a few times. This rearrangement joins TRBV5-5 to TRBJ2-7, with TRBD1 identical over 7 bases. In germline, CDR1 is SGHKS, CDR2 YYEKEE (reference sequence). The ends lost 0 bases at V and 3 bases at J; junction bases unmatched: 6. This CDR3 contains 15 residues. Written as DNA, the CDR3 is TGTGCCAGCAGCTTGGCCGGGGACAGTTACTACGAGCAGTACTTC. Its translation: CASSLAGDSYYEQYF. Full variable domain (outside the CDR3, taken from reference TRBV5-5 and TRBJ2-7): DAGVTQSPTHLIKTRGQQVTLRCSPISGHKSVSWYQQVLGQGPQFIFQYYEKEERGRGNFPDRFSARQFPNYSSELNVNALLLGDSALYLCASSLAGDSYYEQYFGPGTRLTVT.

The chain uses TRBV5-2 and TRBJ1-2. TRBV5-2 is a known pseudogene. This CDR3 is built from 14 residues. CDR3: CAMGPARLCYGYTF. For the CDR3, the DNA is TGTGCCATGGGCCCCGCGCGACTCTGCTATGGCTACACCTTC.

The sample holds one count of this clonotype. V gene TRBV7-2 combines with J gene TRBJ2-4; D is possibly TRBD1 (6 bases). The CDR3 has 16 residues. Germline V gene data show CDR1 as SGHTA and CDR2 as FQGNSA. With 5 bases removed from V and 0 bases from J, the gap between germline ends came to 14 bases. CDR3 sequence (DNA): TGTGCCAGCAGCCAGGGGACCGGGCTAGCCAAAAACATTCAGTACTTC. Residues: CASSQGTGLAKNIQYF. The variable domain in full, completed from reference TRBV7-2 and TRBJ2-4, reads GAGVSQSPSNKVTEKGKDVELRCDPISGHTALYWYRQSLGQGLEFLIYFQGNSAPDKSGLPSDRFSAERTGGSVSTLTIQRTQQEDSAVYLCASSQGTGLAKNIQYFGAGTRLSVL.

This clonotype was counted a few times. V and J are TRBV27 and TRBJ1-5, with TRBD1 matching 7 bases. CDR3 size: 12 residues. Germline CDR1 MNHEY, CDR2 SMNVEV (reference sequence). With 5 bases clipped from V and 12 bases from J, the junction kept 7 bases outside the gene matches. Written as DNA, the CDR3 is TGTGCCAGCAGTCCAAGGACAGGCGACCAGCATTTT. Amino acid sequence: CASSPRTGDQHF.

This clonotype has a count of ten or more. The J gene is TRBJ1-1, the V gene TRBV12-3 or TRBV12-4; 9 bases fit TRBD1. The CDR3 contains 16 residues. Losses at the gene ends were 5 bases for V and 0 bases for J; bases not matched to a gene: 7. The CDR3 coding sequence is TGTGCCAGCAGTCCCTTAGGGACAGGGTTGAACACTGAAGCTTTCTTT. Translating gives CASSPLGTGLNTEAFF.

Only a few counts were recorded for this clonotype. The chain is built from TRBV11-3 and TRBJ2-7, with TRBD2 as a possible D gene (5 bases). CDR1 is SGHNT, CDR2 YENEEA, per germline. This CDR3 spans 14 amino acids. With 4 bases removed from V and 5 bases from J, the gap between germline ends came to 15 bases. The CDR3 sequence is CASSSYLASHEQYF. The CDR3 DNA follows: TGTGCCAGCAGCTCATACCTAGCTTCCCACGAGCAGTACTTC.